Each of the 14 T cell receptor beta chains below was sequenced from the same sample in a study of T cells after yellow fever vaccination. A single record per CDR3 protein comes from TCRdb applying MiXCR to the 5' RACE reads. Of 280,000 or so distinct CDR3 sequences listed, approximately 10% were seen once; the top ten hold 3% to 4%. The sequencing used CD4+ T cells sorted from PBMCs, collected 5 days after the yellow fever booster vaccination. Receptors originate from a man younger than 35 who received the YFV17D yellow fever vaccine.

In this sample, this clonotype turned up many times. The rearrangement joins TRBV5-1 to TRBJ2-2; D could derive from TRBD1 or TRBD2 (6 bases each). Germline lookup yields CDR1 SGHRS and CDR2 YFSETQ. V lost 4 bases, J lost 1 base, and 14 bases lay in between. The CDR3 extends over 16 amino acids. CDR3 DNA: TGCGCCAGCAGCCCTGCGGGACATCTGAACACCGGGGAGCTGTTTTTT. Protein sequence: CASSPAGHLNTGELFF.

This clonotype was found a few times. The chain employs TRBV18 and TRBJ2-7; 11 nucleotides match TRBD2. The CDR3 runs to 15 residues. Unmatched junction bases numbered 8, after V lost 6 bases and J lost 4 bases. The V gene's germline CDR1 is KGHSH and CDR2 LQKENI. The CDR3 sequence: CASSLRLAGLYEQYV. DNA of the CDR3: TGTGCCAGCTCCCTCCGACTAGCGGGACTTTACGAGCAGTACGTC.

This clonotype showed up just a few times. CDR3 amino acids: CASSQVIAGVISYGYTF. CDR3 sequence (DNA): TGCGCCAGCAGCCAAGTTATCGCGGGGGTGATTAGTTATGGCTACACCTTC. The chain combines TRBV4-1 with TRBJ1-2, with a tentative D call TRBD1 (5 bases). V lost 1 base to trimming and J lost 5 bases, with 20 bases between them. CDR1 is MGHRA, CDR2 YSYEKL, per germline. The CDR3 runs 17 residues.

The genes are TRBV3-1 and TRBJ2-5; no reliable D call. The V and J ends lost 1 base and 1 base respectively, with 7 bases between them. The germline V gene encodes CDR1 LGHDT and CDR2 YNNKEL (reference sequence). The CDR3 runs 14 residues. The CDR3 protein is CASSQGAAQETQYF. CDR3 coding DNA: TGTGCCAGCAGCCAAGGGGCAGCCCAAGAGACCCAGTACTTC.

V gene TRBV6-1 combines with J gene TRBJ1-2; D may be TRBD1 (5 bases). Germline V lookup: CDR1 MNHNS, CDR2 SASEGT. The CDR3 sequence is 13 residues long. Trimming shortened V by 2 bases and J by 8 bases, and 12 bases separated the two germline ends. The CDR3 sequence: CASSEWSGVGYTF. The CDR3 DNA sequence: TGTGCCAGCAGTGAATGGTCGGGGGTAGGCTACACCTTC.

This clonotype was seen only a few times. The chain is built from TRBV7-2 and TRBJ1-4; TRBD1 might be the D (5 bases). CDR1 and CDR2 from the germline V gene are SGHTA and FQGNSA. This CDR3 is 15 amino acids long. V dropped 5 bases and J dropped 5 bases, with 15 bases sitting between them. Here the CDR3 DNA reads TGTGCCAGCAGCCTAAGGCCAGGGTGGAATGAAAAACTGTTTTTT. This encodes CASSLRPGWNEKLFF.

The rearrangement links TRBV28 to TRBJ1-1; D not resolved. Germline lookup yields CDR1 MDHEN and CDR2 SYDVKM. Trimming removed 6 bases from V and 7 bases from J, with 12 bases in between. The CDR3 length is 12 residues. The CDR3, as DNA: TGTGCCAGCAGGGAATGGACGCGTGAAGCTTTCTTT. It codes for CASREWTREAFF.

This clonotype has ten or more counts. The chain is built from TRBV7-9 and TRBJ1-4; D may be TRBD1 (5 bases). This CDR3 region has 13 residues. Deletions cut 1 base from V and 8 bases from J, with 8 bases between. CDR1 and CDR2 (germline): SEHNR, FQNEAQ (reference sequence). CDR3 sequence reads: CASSLERGEKLFF. CDR3 nucleotides: TGTGCCAGCAGCTTAGAGAGGGGAGAAAAACTGTTTTTT.

The chain uses TRBV5-1 and TRBJ2-1; a possible D gene is TRBD2 (5 bases). Per germline, CDR1 SGHRS and CDR2 YFSETQ. V was clipped by 4 bases and J by 7 bases, with 9 bases between them. This CDR3 has 12 amino acids. CDR3 coding DNA: TGCGCCAGCAGCCCCGGGGAAAATGAGCAGTTCTTC. This codes for CASSPGENEQFF.

This clonotype was seen a handful of times. The chain recombines TRBV3-1 with TRBJ2-1; 12 positions match TRBD2. Germline V lookup: CDR1 LGHDT, CDR2 YNNKEL (reference sequence). The CDR3 contains 16 residues. V dropped 0 bases and J dropped 8; count of bases not matched to a gene: 5. The CDR3 region is CASSQDRLAGGDEQFF. In DNA form, the CDR3 reads TGTGCCAGCAGCCAAGATCGTCTAGCGGGGGGGGATGAGCAGTTCTTC.

The gene calls are TRBV6-5 and TRBJ2-7, with a weak D call TRBD1 (6 bases). Trimming stripped 6 bases from V and 2 bases from J, with 14 bases between. The CDR3 is 14 amino acids. Germline V gives CDR1 MNHEY, CDR2 SVGAGI. CDR3 residues: CASSPWDNTYEQYF. The CDR3 coding sequence is TGTGCCAGCAGCCCCTGGGACAATACCTACGAGCAGTACTTC.

V gene TRBV2 combines with J gene TRBJ1-1; maybe TRBD1 (5 bases). This CDR3 is built from 12 residues. CDR1 and CDR2 from the germline V gene are SNHLY and FYNNEI. Trimming took off 6 bases at V and 4 bases at J, with 9 bases between the two ends. DNA for the CDR3: TGTGCCAGCAGAAGGGACTTCACTGAAGCTTTCTTT. Its translation: CASRRDFTEAFF.

V is TRBV29-1 and J is TRBJ1-2, with D possibly being TRBD1 (6 bases). Germline-derived CDR1 and CDR2 are SQVTM and ANQGSEA. CDR3 size: 12 residues. The V gene lost 4 bases and the J gene lost 6 bases, with 12 bases spanning the gap. The CDR3 is CSVANREDGYTF. The CDR3 DNA sequence: TGCAGCGTTGCAAACAGGGAGGATGGCTACACCTTC.

This clonotype has a count of ten or more. V usage is TRBV7-3 and J usage is TRBJ1-6; 8 bases agree with TRBD1. Looked up from germline, CDR1 is SGHTA and CDR2 is FQGTGA. V trimming: 9 bases; J trimming: 9 bases; junction bases outside the gene matches: 10. The CDR3 sequence is 14 residues long. As DNA, the CDR3 is TGTGCCAGTGCAGAACAGGGGGTCACTTCACCCCTCCACTTT. As protein: CASAEQGVTSPLHF.